This TCR beta chain comes out of a study of T cells in Graves' hyperthyroidism and ophthalmopathy. The CDR3 regions of TCR beta were amplified from RNA transcripts. Initially, a first-round RT-PCR of the TCR CDR3 employed the HTBI primer set. TCRdb reprocessed the multiplex PCR reads with MiXCR, giving one entry per CDR3 protein. The sample consists of about 560,000 distinct CDR3 sequences, approximately 15% of them appearing once. There are 13 residues in the CDR3. The ends were cut back, 3 bases at V and 7 bases at J, with 12 bases in the middle. Germline CDR1 and CDR2: DFQATT and SNEGSKA (reference sequence).

The sequenced material came from blood. The TCR originated in a young woman with Graves' hyperthyroidism. The chain has TRBV20-1 and TRBJ1-4; D is possibly TRBD1 (6 bases). CDR3 protein: CSASEGGGEKLFF. The DNA for the CDR3 is TGCAGTGCTAGCGAAGGGGGTGGTGAAAAACTGTTTTTT.